Below, 23 T cell receptor beta chains from the same sample are listed, as sequenced in a study of diagnostic markers for celiac disease. Each CDR3 protein gets one entry in TCRdb, which reprocessed the reads and gives no DNA. The sample holds thousands of distinct CDR3 sequences. The sequenced material came from either unsorted cells or a sorted T cell fraction (not recorded which). These receptors came from a human donor. This table probably holds off-target reads from a library built for another chain.

This clonotype is classed as medium-sized by frequency. The chain links TRBV18 to TRBJ2-3; the TCRdb call, TRBD2, lacks DNA for checking. Germline V lookup: CDR1 KGHSH, CDR2 LQKENI. The CDR3 extends over 15 amino acids. CDR3: CASSPASGRADTQYF.

Its frequency marks this clonotype as medium-sized. The V and J genes are TRBV6-2 or TRBV6-3 and TRBJ2-1; TCRdb outputs TRBD2, but without DNA this stays unchecked. CDR1 and CDR2 from the germline V gene are MNHEY and SVGEGT. CDR3 length: 21 amino acids. CDR3 amino acids: CASSSRIPGLAGGRNRNEQFF.

CDR3 protein: CATSRAREETQYF. The chain employs TRBV15 and TRBJ2-5; the TCRdb call, TRBD1, lacks DNA for checking. The CDR3 is 13 amino acids. CDR1 and CDR2 from the germline V gene are LNHNV and YYDKDF (reference sequence).

The rearrangement links TRBV28 to TRBJ1-2; TCRdb's assignment of TRBD1 cannot be checked, as there is no DNA. This CDR3 spans 14 amino acids. Germline V lookup: CDR1 MDHEN, CDR2 SYDVKM. The CDR3 region is CASSPSTGLYGYTF.

Considering frequency, this clonotype is medium-sized. The chain is built from TRBV12-3 or TRBV12-4 and TRBJ1-1. The CDR3 runs to 15 residues. The chain's CDR3 is CASSLARPKNTEAFF.

According to its frequency, this clonotype is medium-sized. CDR3 sequence: CSARPTGDTQYF. V and J are TRBV20-1 and TRBJ2-3. Per the germline V gene, CDR1 is DFQATT and CDR2 is SNEGSKA (reference sequence). The CDR3 is 12 residues long.

The V gene is TRBV3-1, the J gene TRBJ2-4; the D call of TRBD1 rests on TCRdb alone, since no DNA is present to check it. The CDR3 is made up of 13 amino acids. Per germline, CDR1 LGHDT and CDR2 YNNKEL (reference sequence). This CDR3 is CASSLFGANIQYF. The entire variable domain, with the rest obtained from reference TRBV3-1 and TRBJ2-4, is as follows: DTAVSQTPKYLVTQMGNDKSIKCEQNLGHDTMYWYKQDSKKFLKIMFSYNNKELIINETVPNRFSPKSPDKAHLNLHINSLELGDSAVYFCASSLFGANIQYFGAGTRLSVL.

This clonotype is called medium-sized based on its frequency. The chain links TRBV4-3 to TRBJ1-5. Germline CDR1 and CDR2: LGHNA and YSLEER. This CDR3 spans 17 amino acids. The chain's CDR3 is CASSQFIGSGFYQPQHF.

The gene calls are TRBV5-4 and TRBJ2-5. Germline CDR1 SGHNT, CDR2 YYREEE (reference sequence). This CDR3 has 13 amino acids. CDR3 region: CASSLFGTETQYF.

V and J are TRBV7-2 and TRBJ1-2; with no DNA, the TCRdb D assignment of TRBD1 cannot be verified. The CDR3 runs to 14 residues. Germline-derived CDR1 and CDR2 are SGHTA and FQGNSA. The CDR3 here is CASSDRVGGYGYTF.

By frequency, this clonotype is medium-sized (0.01 to 0.1%). The chain links TRBV10-3 to TRBJ2-2. The V gene's germline CDR1 is ENHRY and CDR2 SYGVKD. The CDR3 has 13 amino acids. CDR3 sequence: CAISEEGTGELFF.

The gene calls are TRBV20-1 and TRBJ2-3. The CDR3 consists of 11 residues. Germline V gives CDR1 DFQATT, CDR2 SNEGSKA (reference sequence). The CDR3 sequence: CSASLIYTQYF.

This clonotype is classed as medium-sized by frequency. The V call is TRBV6-2 or TRBV6-3, the J call TRBJ2-6. Germline V gives CDR1 MNHEY, CDR2 SVGEGT. The CDR3 is 14 amino acids. CDR3 loop: CASSWVMLMDVLTF.

By frequency, this clonotype registers large. The rearrangement joins TRBV12-3 or TRBV12-4 to TRBJ2-3; TCRdb's assignment of TRBD1 cannot be checked, as there is no DNA. The CDR3 spans 14 residues. CDR3 residues: CASRGTSSTDTQYF.

This chain links TRBV24-1 with TRBJ2-1; TCRdb designates TRBD2, a call that cannot be tested without DNA. The germline gives CDR1 KGHDR, CDR2 SFDVKD. The CDR3 sequence is 15 residues long. This chain's CDR3 is CATSDPRTRRNEQFF.

The chain is built from TRBV15 and TRBJ2-2. This CDR3 has 13 amino acids. Germline CDR1 reads LNHNV; CDR2 reads YYDKDF (reference sequence). The CDR3 is CATSRKATGELFF.

The rearrangement links TRBV19 to TRBJ1-5; TCRdb designates TRBD1, a call that cannot be tested without DNA. The CDR3 extends over 17 amino acids. The germline gives CDR1 LNHDA, CDR2 SQIVND (reference sequence). The chain's CDR3 is CASSINRARGGNQPQHF.

Measured by frequency, this clonotype is medium-sized (0.01 to 0.1%). V is TRBV6-5 and J is TRBJ2-4; TCRdb indicates TRBD2, and absent DNA this call remains unverified. CDR1 MNHEY and CDR2 SVGAGI come from the germline V gene. This CDR3 contains 13 residues. The CDR3 sequence is CASSYEREGIQYF.

The chain recombines TRBV4-2 with TRBJ2-3. The CDR3 sequence is 14 residues long. Germline V CDR1 and CDR2: LGHNA, YNFKEQ. The CDR3 sequence is CASSQGRTTDTQYF.

The rearrangement uses TRBV28 and TRBJ2-3. Germline V lookup: CDR1 MDHEN, CDR2 SYDVKM. The CDR3 has 12 amino acids. This CDR3 reads CASRGMTDTQYF.

Judged by frequency, this clonotype is medium-sized. This chain links TRBV27 with TRBJ1-3; TCRdb reports TRBD1, a call that lacks DNA to check it against. The CDR3 totals 15 residues. Germline lookup yields CDR1 MNHEY and CDR2 SMNVEV (reference sequence). The CDR3 loop reads CAIRTGLWSGNTIYF.

The chain has TRBV7-7 and TRBJ2-1. CDR1 SSHAT and CDR2 FNYEAQ come from the germline V gene (reference sequence). This CDR3 is 13 amino acids long. CDR3 protein: CASSLAGSNEQFF.

This clonotype is labeled medium-sized (0.01 to 0.1%) based on frequency. The chain employs TRBV10-3 and TRBJ2-3. The CDR3 is made up of 13 amino acids. Germline V gives CDR1 ENHRY, CDR2 SYGVKD. CDR3 residues: CAISEKGEDTQYF.